This T cell receptor beta chain was sequenced in a study of blood T cell repertoires in COVID-19. TCRdb's table, derived via immunoSEQ multiplex PCR, lists solely in-frame clones and lacks some. The profile covers 130,000 to 150,000 clones, with roughly 79% appearing a single time and 1.9% taken by the ten largest. With 5 bases removed from V and 4 bases from J, the gap between germline ends came to 17 bases. The germline CDR1 and CDR2 sequences are SEHNR and FQNEAQ (reference sequence). The CDR3 sequence is 15 residues long. The TCR sequence derives from a woman in her sixties or seventies with acute or convalescent COVID-19. The sample taken for sequencing was peripheral blood. The chain employs TRBV7-9 and TRBJ1-2, with D perhaps matching TRBD1 (5 bases). CDR3 loop: CASSPPLAGLYGYTF. Here the CDR3 DNA reads TGTGCCAGCAGCCCACCCCTGGCAGGGCTCTATGGCTACACCTTC.